This T cell receptor beta chain originates from a study of CD8 T cells in ankylosing spondylitis. Study-level findings and limits: There were earlier reports of some motif variants in reactive arthritis synovial fluid and blood. A TCR beta motif of under ten highly homologous variants appeared characteristic of ankylosing spondylitis blood.

V shed 2 bases, J shed 9 bases, and the junction held 5 bases outside the gene matches. The CDR3 is 14 amino acids. From germline, CDR1 is SGDLS and CDR2 YYNGEE. TCRdb used MiXCR to reprocess the 5' RACE reads, holding one entry per CDR3 protein. The data show 250,000 to 350,000 distinct CDR3 sequences, less than 25% seen once. Regarding this clonotype: What it binds is not known.

Sequencing was carried out using blood, either unsorted or a sorted T cell fraction (not recorded which). The genes are TRBV9 and TRBJ1-6, with 7 nucleotides matching TRBD1. This receptor was identified in a female donor with ankylosing spondylitis or in good health (not recorded which). CDR3 residues: CASSVGGGGSPLHF. CDR3 sequence (DNA): TGTGCCAGCAGCGTCGGAGGGGGCGGTTCACCCCTCCACTTT.